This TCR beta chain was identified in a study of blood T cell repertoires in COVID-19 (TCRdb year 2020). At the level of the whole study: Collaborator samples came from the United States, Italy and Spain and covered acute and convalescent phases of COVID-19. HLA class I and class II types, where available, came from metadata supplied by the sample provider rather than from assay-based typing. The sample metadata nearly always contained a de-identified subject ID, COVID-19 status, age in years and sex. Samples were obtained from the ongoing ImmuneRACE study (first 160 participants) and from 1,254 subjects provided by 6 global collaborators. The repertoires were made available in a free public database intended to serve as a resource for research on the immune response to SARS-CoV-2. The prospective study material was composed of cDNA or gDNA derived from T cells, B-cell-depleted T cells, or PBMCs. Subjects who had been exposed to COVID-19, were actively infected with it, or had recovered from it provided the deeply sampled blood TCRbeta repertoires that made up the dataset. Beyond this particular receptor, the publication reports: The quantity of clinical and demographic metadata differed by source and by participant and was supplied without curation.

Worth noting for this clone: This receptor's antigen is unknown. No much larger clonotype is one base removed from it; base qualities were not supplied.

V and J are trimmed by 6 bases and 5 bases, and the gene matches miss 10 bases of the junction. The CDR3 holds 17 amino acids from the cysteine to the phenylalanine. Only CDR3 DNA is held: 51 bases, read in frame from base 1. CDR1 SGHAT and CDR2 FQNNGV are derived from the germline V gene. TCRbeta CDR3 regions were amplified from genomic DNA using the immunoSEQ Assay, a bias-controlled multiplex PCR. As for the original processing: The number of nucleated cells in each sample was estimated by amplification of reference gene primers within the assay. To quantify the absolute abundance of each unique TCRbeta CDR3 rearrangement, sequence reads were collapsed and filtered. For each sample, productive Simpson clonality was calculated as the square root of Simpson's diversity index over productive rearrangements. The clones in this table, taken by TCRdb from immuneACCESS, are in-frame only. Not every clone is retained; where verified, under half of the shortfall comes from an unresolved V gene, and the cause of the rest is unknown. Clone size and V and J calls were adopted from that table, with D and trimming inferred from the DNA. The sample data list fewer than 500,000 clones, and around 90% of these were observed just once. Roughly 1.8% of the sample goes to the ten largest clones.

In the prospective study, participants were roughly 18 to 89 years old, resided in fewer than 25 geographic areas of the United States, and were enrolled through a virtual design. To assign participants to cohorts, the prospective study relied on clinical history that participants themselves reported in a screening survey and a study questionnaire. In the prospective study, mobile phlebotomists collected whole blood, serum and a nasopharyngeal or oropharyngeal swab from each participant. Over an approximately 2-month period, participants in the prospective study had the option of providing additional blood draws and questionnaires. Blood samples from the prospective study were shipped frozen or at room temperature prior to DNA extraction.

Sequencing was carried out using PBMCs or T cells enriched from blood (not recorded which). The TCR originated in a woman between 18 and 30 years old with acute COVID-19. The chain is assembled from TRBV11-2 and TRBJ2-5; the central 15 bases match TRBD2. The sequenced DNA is TGTGCCAGCAGTTCAGGACTAGCGGGGGGGCGGGAGGAGACCCAGTACTTC. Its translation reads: CASSSGLAGGREETQYF.